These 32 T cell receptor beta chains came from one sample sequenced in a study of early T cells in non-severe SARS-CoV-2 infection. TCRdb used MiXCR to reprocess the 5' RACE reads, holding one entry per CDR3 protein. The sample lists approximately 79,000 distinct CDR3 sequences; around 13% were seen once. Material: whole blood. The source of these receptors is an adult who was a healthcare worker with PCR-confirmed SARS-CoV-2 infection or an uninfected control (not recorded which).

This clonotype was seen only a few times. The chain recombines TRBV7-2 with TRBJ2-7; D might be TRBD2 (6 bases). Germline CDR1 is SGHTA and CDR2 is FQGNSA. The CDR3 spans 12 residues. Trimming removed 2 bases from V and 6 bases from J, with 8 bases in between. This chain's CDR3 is CASSLRGGEQYF. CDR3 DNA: TGTGCCAGCAGCTTACGGGGAGGCGAGCAGTACTTC.

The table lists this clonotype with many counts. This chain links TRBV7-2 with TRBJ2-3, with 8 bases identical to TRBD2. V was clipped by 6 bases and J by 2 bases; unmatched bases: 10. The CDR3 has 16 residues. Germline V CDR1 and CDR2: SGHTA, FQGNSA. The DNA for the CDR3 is TGTGCCAGCAGGAAAAACCTAGCGGGTCCCACAGATACGCAGTATTTT. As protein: CASRKNLAGPTDTQYF.

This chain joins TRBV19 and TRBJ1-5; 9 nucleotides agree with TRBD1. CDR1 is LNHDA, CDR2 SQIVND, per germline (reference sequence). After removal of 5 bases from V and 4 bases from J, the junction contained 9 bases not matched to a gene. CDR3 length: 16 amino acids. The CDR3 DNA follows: TGTGCCAGTAGTCCCCGGACAGGGGCGTGGAATCAGCCCCAGCATTTT. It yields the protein CASSPRTGAWNQPQHF.

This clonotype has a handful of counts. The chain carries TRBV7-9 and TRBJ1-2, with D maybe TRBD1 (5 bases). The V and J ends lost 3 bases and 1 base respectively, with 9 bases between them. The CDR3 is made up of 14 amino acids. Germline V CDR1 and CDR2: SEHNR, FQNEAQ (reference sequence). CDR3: CASSLGGINYGYTF. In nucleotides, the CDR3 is TGTGCCAGCAGCTTGGGGGGAATTAACTATGGCTACACCTTC. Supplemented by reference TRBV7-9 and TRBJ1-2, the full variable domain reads DTGVSQNPRHKITKRGQNVTFRCDPISEHNRLYWYRQTLGQGPEFLTYFQNEAQLEKSRLLSDRFSAERPKGSFSTLEIQRTEQGDSAMYLCASSLGGINYGYTFGSGTRLTVV.

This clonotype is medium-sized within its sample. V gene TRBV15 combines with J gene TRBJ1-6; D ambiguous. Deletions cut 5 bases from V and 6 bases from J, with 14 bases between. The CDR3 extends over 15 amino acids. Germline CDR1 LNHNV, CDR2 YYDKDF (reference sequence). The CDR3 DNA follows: TGTGCCACCAGCCTCCGGGATATACCTAATTCACCCCTCCACTTT. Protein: CATSLRDIPNSPLHF.

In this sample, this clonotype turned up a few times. CDR3: CASRVGGTLNTEAFF. CDR3 DNA: TGTGCCAGCAGAGTAGGGGGGACCTTGAACACTGAAGCTTTCTTT. This chain connects TRBV27 to TRBJ1-1; perhaps TRBD1 as D (6 bases). The CDR3 loop spans 15 amino acids. Trimming stripped 6 bases from V and 0 bases from J, with 14 bases between. Per the germline V gene, CDR1 is MNHEY and CDR2 is SMNVEV (reference sequence).

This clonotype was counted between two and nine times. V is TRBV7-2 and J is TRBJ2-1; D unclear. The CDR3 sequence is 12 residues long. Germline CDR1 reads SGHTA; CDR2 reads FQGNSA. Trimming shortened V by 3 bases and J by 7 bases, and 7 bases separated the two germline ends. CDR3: CASSFSRNEQFF. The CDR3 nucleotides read TGTGCCAGCAGCTTCTCACGAAATGAGCAGTTCTTC.

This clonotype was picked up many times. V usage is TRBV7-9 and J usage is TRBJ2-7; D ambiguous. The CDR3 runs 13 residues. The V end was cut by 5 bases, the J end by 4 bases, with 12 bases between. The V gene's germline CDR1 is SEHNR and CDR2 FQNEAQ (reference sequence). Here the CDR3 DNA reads TGTGCCAGCAGCCGAAGTCTAGAATACGAGCAGTACTTC. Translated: CASSRSLEYEQYF.

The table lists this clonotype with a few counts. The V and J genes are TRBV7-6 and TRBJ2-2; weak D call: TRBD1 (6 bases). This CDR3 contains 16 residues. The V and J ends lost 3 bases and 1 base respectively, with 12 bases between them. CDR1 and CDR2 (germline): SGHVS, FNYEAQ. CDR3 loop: CASSFRQGMNTGELFF. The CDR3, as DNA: TGTGCCAGCAGCTTTCGGCAGGGGATGAACACCGGGGAGCTGTTTTTT.

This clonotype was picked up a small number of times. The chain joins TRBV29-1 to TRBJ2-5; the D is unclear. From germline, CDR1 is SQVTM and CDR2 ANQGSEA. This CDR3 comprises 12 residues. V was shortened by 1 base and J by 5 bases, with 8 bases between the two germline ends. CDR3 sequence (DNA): TGCAGCGTTGAAGCCTCAGCGGAGACCCAGTACTTC. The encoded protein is CSVEASAETQYF.

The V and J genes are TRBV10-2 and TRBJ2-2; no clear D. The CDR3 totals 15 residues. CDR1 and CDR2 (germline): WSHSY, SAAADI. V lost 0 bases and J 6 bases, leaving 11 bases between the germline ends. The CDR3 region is CASSESRRVPGELFF. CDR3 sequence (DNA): TGCGCCAGCAGTGAGTCCCGAAGGGTCCCCGGGGAGCTGTTTTTT.

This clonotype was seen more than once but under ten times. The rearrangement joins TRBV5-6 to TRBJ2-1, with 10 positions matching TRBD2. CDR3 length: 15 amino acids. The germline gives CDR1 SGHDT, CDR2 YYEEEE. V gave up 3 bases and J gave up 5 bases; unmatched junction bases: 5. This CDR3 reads CASSWGTSANNEQFF. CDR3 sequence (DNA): TGTGCCAGCAGCTGGGGGACTAGCGCCAACAATGAGCAGTTCTTC. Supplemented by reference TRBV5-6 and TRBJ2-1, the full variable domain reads DAGVTQSPTHLIKTRGQQVTLRCSPKSGHDTVSWYQQALGQGPQFIFQYYEEEERQRGNFPDRFSGHQFPNYSSELNVNALLLGDSALYLCASSWGTSANNEQFFGPGTRLTVL.

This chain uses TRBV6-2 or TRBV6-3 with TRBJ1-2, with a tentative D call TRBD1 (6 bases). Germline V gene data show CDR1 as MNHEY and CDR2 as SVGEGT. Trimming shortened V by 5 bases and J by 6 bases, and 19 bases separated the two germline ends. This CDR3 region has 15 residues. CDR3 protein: CASSGRDTSSHGYTF. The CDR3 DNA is TGTGCCAGCAGTGGCCGGGACACCAGCTCTCATGGCTACACCTTC.

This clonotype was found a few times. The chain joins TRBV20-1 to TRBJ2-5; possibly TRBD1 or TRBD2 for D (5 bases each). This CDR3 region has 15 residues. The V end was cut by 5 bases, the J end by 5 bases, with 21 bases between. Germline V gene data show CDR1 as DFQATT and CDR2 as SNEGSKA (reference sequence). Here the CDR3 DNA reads TGCAGTGCTGCCCCCGGGGCACCCCGCCTGGAGACCCAGTACTTC. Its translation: CSAAPGAPRLETQYF.

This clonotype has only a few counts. CDR3 sequence (DNA): TGTGCCACCGCACTAGCGGACTATGGGAATGAGCAGTTCTTC. Residues: CATALADYGNEQFF. The V gene is TRBV19, the J gene TRBJ2-1, with 8 positions matching TRBD2. Germline-derived CDR1 and CDR2 are LNHDA and SQIVND (reference sequence). The CDR3 is 14 amino acids. Trimming at V came to 10 bases and at J to 7 bases, leaving 12 bases not matched to a gene.

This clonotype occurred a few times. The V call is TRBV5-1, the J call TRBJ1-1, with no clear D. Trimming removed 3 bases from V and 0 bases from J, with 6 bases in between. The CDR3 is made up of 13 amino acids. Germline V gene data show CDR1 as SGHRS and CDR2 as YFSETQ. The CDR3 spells CASSSPMNTEAFF. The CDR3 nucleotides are TGCGCCAGCAGCTCTCCAATGAACACTGAAGCTTTCTTT. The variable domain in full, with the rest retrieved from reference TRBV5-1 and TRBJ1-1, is KAGVTQTPRYLIKTRGQQVTLSCSPISGHRSVSWYQQTPGQGLQFLFEYFSETQRNKGNFPGRFSGRQFSNSRSEMNVSTLELGDSALYLCASSSPMNTEAFFGQGTRLTVV.

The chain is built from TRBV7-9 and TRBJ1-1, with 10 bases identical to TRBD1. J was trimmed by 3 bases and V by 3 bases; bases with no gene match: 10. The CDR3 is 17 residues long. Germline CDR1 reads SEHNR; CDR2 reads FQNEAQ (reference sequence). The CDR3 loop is CASSFNLGQGLHTEAFF. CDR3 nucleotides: TGTGCCAGCAGCTTTAATCTGGGACAGGGGTTGCACACTGAAGCTTTCTTT. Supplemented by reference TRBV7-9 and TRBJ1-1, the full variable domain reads DTGVSQNPRHKITKRGQNVTFRCDPISEHNRLYWYRQTLGQGPEFLTYFQNEAQLEKSRLLSDRFSAERPKGSFSTLEIQRTEQGDSAMYLCASSFNLGQGLHTEAFFGQGTRLTVV.

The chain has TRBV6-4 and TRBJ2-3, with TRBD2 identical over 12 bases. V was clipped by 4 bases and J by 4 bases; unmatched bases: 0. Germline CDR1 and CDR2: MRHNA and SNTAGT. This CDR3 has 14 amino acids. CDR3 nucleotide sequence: TGTGCCAGCAGTGCTAGCGGGGGGGCAGATACGCAGTATTTT. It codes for CASSASGGADTQYF.

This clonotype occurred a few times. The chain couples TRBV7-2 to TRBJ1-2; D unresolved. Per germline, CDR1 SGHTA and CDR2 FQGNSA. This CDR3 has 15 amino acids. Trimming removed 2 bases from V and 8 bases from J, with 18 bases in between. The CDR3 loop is CASSLFPTSPSGYTF. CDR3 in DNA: TGTGCCAGCAGCTTATTCCCCACGAGTCCCTCGGGCTACACCTTC.

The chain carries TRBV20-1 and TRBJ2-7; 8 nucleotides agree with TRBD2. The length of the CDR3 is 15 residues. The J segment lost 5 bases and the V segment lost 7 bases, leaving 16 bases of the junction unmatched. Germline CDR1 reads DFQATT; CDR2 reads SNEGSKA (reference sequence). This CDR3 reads CSGAVSGNNIHEQYF. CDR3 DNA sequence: TGCAGTGGCGCAGTTAGCGGGAACAACATCCACGAGCAGTACTTC.

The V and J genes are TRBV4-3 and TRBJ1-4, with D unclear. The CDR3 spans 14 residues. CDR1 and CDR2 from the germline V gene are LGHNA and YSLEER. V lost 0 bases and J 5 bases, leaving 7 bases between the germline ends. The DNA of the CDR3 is TGCGCCAGCAGCCAAGATTGGGAGAATGAAAAACTGTTTTTT. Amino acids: CASSQDWENEKLFF.

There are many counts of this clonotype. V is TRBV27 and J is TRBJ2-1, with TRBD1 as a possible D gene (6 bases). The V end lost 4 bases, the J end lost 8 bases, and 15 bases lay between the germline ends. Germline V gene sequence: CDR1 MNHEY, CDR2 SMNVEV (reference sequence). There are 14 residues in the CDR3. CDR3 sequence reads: CASSWGLLGDEQFF. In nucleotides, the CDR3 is TGTGCCAGCAGTTGGGGGCTACTGGGCGATGAGCAGTTCTTC.

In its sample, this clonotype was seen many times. The CDR3 protein is CASSRDSSYEQYF. CDR3 DNA sequence: TGTGCCAGCAGCCGGGACAGCTCCTACGAGCAGTACTTC. The chain uses TRBV9 and TRBJ2-7; 7 bases match TRBD1. J lost 0 bases, V lost 4 bases, and 1 base had no gene match. The CDR3 runs 13 residues. Germline V gene sequence: CDR1 SGDLS, CDR2 YYNGEE. The full variable domain, in which reference TRBV9 and TRBJ2-7 provide the parts outside the CDR3, is DSGVTQTPKHLITATGQRVTLRCSPRSGDLSVYWYQQSLDQGLQFLIQYYNGEERAKGNILERFSAQQFPDLHSELNLSSLELGDSALYFCASSRDSSYEQYFGPGTRLTVT.

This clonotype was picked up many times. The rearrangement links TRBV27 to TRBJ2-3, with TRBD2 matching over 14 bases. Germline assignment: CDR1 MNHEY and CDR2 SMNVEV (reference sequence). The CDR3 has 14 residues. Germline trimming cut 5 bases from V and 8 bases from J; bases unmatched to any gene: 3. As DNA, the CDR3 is TGTGCCAGCAGTCTGGGACTAGCGGGAGCTACGCAGTATTTT. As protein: CASSLGLAGATQYF.

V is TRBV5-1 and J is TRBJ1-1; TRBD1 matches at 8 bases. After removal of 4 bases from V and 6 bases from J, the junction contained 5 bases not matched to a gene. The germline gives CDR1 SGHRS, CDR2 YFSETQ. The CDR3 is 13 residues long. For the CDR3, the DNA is TGCGCCAGCAGCGGACAGGGCGGGTCTGAAGCTTTCTTT. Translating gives CASSGQGGSEAFF. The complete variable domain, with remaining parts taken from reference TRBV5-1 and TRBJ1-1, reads KAGVTQTPRYLIKTRGQQVTLSCSPISGHRSVSWYQQTPGQGLQFLFEYFSETQRNKGNFPGRFSGRQFSNSRSEMNVSTLELGDSALYLCASSGQGGSEAFFGQGTRLTVV.

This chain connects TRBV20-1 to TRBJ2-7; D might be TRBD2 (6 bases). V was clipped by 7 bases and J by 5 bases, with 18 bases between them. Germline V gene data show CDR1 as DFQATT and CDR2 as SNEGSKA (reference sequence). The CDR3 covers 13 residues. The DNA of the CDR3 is TGCAGTGTCCCCTCGACGGGGGACCACGAGCAGTACTTC. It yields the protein CSVPSTGDHEQYF.

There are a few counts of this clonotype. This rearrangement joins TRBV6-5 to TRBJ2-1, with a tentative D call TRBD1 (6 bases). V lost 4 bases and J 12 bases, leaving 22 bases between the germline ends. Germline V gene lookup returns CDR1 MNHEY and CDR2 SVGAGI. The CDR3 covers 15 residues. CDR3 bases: TGTGCCAGCAGTTCCCCCGGGACACCGTCATTGGGGCAGTTCTTC. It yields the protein CASSSPGTPSLGQFF.

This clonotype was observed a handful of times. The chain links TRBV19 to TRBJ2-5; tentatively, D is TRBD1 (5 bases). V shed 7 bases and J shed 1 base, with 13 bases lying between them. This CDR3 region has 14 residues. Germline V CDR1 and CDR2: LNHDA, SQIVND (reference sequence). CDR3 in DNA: TGTGCCAGTAACCCAGGGCCCTCCCAAGAGACCCAGTACTTC. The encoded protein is CASNPGPSQETQYF.

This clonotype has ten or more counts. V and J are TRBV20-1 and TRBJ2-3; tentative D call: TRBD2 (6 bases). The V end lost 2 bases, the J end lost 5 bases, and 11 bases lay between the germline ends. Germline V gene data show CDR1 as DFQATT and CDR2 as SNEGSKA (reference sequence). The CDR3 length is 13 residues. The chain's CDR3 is CSARTGVGDTQYF. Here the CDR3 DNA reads TGCAGTGCTAGAACGGGGGTAGGAGATACGCAGTATTTT.

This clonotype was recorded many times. DNA of the CDR3: TGTGCCAGCAGTGTCCTCCCCTCCTCTGGGGCCAACGTCCTGACTTTC. It codes for CASSVLPSSGANVLTF. The chain is built from TRBV6-1 and TRBJ2-6; D remains ambiguous. The CDR3 sequence is 16 residues long. V lost 4 bases to trimming and J lost 0 bases, with 10 bases between them. Germline loops: CDR1 MNHNS, CDR2 SASEGT.

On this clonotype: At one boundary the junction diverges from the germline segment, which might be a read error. The CDR3: CVSSINGRTEAFF. The DNA of the CDR3 is TGTGTCAGCAGCATTAACGGGAGGACTGAAGCTTTCTTT. The chain is built from TRBV7-8 and TRBJ1-1; D unclear. The CDR3 contains 13 residues. Germline lookup yields CDR1 SGHVS and CDR2 FQNEAQ.

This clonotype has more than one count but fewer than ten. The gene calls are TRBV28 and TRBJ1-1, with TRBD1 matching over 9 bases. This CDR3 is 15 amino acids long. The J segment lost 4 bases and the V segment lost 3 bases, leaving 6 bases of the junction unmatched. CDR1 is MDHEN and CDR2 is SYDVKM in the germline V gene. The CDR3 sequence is CASSFYRGRGTEAFF. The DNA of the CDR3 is TGTGCCAGCAGTTTTTACAGGGGGCGAGGCACTGAAGCTTTCTTT.